The TCR beta chain described here comes from a study of blood T cell repertoires in COVID-19 (dated by TCRdb to about 2020). For the wider study: Collaborator samples came from the United States, Italy and Spain and covered acute and convalescent phases of COVID-19. The prospective study material was composed of cDNA or gDNA derived from T cells, B-cell-depleted T cells, or PBMCs. Deeply sampled blood TCRbeta repertoires from subjects exposed to, actively infected with, or recovered from COVID-19 were included in the dataset. The repertoires were made available in a free public database intended to serve as a resource for research on the immune response to SARS-CoV-2. The samples were drawn from two sources: the first 160 participants of the ongoing ImmuneRACE study, and fewer than 1,500 subjects contributed by 6 global collaborators. The sample metadata nearly always contained a de-identified subject ID, COVID-19 status, age in years and sex. Where available, HLA class I and class II types were taken from metadata supplied by the sample provider and were not determined by assay-based typing. The full study reports these points: The quantity of clinical and demographic metadata differed by source and by participant and was supplied without curation.

The immunoSEQ Assay, a bias-controlled multiplex PCR, was used to amplify TCRbeta CDR3 regions from genomic DNA. From the authors' description of their analysis: The number of nucleated cells in each sample was estimated by amplification of reference gene primers within the assay. Sequence reads were collapsed and filtered to measure the absolute abundance of every unique TCRbeta CDR3 rearrangement. For each sample, productive Simpson clonality was calculated as the square root of Simpson's diversity index over productive rearrangements. TCRdb carries this immuneACCESS record with in-frame sequences only. Its versions omit some clonotypes, under half of them owing to an unresolved V gene in the studies checked, with the rest unexplained. That table is the source of V, J and clone size, and D and trimming were worked out from the DNA. This sample gives approximately 290,000 clones in total; about 91% of them show up just once. The ten top clones hold approximately 12% of the sample.

A remark on this clone: No cognate antigen has been identified for it. No base-level quality is on record; no much larger clone is a single base apart.

From its cysteine to its phenylalanine, the CDR3 spans 16 amino acids. The sequence is cut down to CDR3 DNA, 48 bases in frame from base 1. The CDR1 and CDR2 encoded by the germline V gene are SGHNT and YENEEA. Trimmed from V: 1 base; trimmed from J: 3 bases; junction bases lacking a gene match: 5. Each collaborating institution followed its own protocols to collect whole blood in K2EDTA tubes. Collaborator samples were shipped for TCRbeta analysis as frozen whole blood, isolated PBMCs, or DNA extracted from either sample type. This receptor was identified in a woman aged 60-75 years with acute or convalescent COVID-19. The chain was built from TRBV11-3 and TRBJ2-2; 7 bases in the junction line up with TRBD2. The sample comprised peripheral blood. The encoded CDR3 is CASSLAAGDHTGELFF. The base sequence is TGTGCCAGCAGCTTAGCGGCGGGAGATCACACCGGGGAGCTGTTTTTT. The variable domain in full, with residues beyond the CDR3 obtained from the reference TRBV11-3 and TRBJ2-2 genes, is EAGVVQSPRYKIIEKKQPVAFWCNPISGHNTLYWYLQNLGQGPELLIRYENEEAVDDSQLPKDRFSAERLKGVDSTLKIQPAELGDSAVYLCASSLAAGDHTGELFFGEGSRLTVL.